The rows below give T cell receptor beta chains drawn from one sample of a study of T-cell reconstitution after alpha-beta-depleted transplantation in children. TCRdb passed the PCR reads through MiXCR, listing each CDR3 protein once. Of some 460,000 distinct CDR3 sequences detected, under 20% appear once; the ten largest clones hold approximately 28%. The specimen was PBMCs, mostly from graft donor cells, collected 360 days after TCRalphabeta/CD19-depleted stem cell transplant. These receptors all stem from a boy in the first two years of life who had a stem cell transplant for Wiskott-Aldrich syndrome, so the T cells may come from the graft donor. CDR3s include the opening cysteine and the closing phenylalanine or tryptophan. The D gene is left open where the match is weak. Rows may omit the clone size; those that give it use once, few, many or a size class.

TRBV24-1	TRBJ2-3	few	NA	CATSLRASDTQYF	TGTGCCACCAGTCTGAGGGCGTCAGATACGCAGTATTTT
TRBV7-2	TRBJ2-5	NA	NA	CASSQSSETQYF	TGTGCCAGCAGTCAGTCAAGCGAGACCCAGTACTTC
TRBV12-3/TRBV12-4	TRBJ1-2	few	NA	CASSLGGLDGYTF	TGTGCCAGCAGTTTAGGGGGTTTGGATGGCTACACCTTC
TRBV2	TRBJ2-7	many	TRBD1	CASSKGQGAYEQYF	TGTGCCAGCAGTAAGGGACAGGGTGCCTACGAGCAGTACTTC
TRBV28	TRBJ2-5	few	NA	CATFWQNPRNHF	TGTGCCACCTTCTGGCAGAACCCCCGCAACCACTTC
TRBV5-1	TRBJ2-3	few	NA	CASSFHTDTQYF	TGCGCCAGCAGCTTTCACACAGATACGCAGTATTTT
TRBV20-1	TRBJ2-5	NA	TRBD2	CSARTPGLARETQYF	TGCAGTGCTAGAACGCCGGGACTAGCGAGGGAGACCCAGTACTTC
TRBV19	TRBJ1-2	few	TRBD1	CASSPGTGGFYGYTF	TGTGCCAGTAGCCCCGGGACAGGGGGCTTCTATGGCTACACCTTC
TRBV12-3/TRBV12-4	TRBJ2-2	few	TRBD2	CASHGLAGANTGELFF	TGTGCCAGCCACGGACTAGCGGGAGCGAACACCGGGGAGCTGTTTTTT
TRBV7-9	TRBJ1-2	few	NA	CASSLGGRVDEYYGYTF	TGTGCCAGCAGCTTAGGGGGCAGGGTTGACGAGTACTATGGCTACACCTTC
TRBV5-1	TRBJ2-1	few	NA	CASSLDTSYNEQFF	TGCGCCAGCAGCTTGGACACATCCTACAATGAGCAGTTCTTC
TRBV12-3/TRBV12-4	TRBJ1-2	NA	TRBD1	CASRRDRTGKDGYTF	TGTGCCAGCAGACGGGACAGGACGGGGAAGGATGGCTACACCTTC
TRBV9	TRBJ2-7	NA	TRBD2	CASSAHRTSGSYEQYF	TGTGCCAGCAGCGCCCACCGGACTAGCGGCTCCTACGAGCAGTACTTC
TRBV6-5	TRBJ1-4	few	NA	CASSYLPGAGVGEKLFF	TGTGCCAGCAGTTACCTTCCGGGCGCAGGGGTAGGAGAAAAACTGTTTTTT
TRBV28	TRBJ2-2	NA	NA	CASSLTAVGDTGELFF	TGTGCCAGCAGTTTAACCGCAGTGGGGGACACCGGGGAGCTGTTTTTT
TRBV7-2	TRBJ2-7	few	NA	CASSQGPQSVYEQYF	TGTGCCAGCAGCCAAGGCCCCCAGAGCGTCTACGAGCAGTACTTC
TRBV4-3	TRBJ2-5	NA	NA	CASSQGTVPGVGTQYF	TGCGCCAGCAGCCAAGGGACAGTTCCGGGAGTAGGGACCCAGTACTTC
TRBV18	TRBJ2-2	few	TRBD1	CASSPPGQGRLFF	TGTGCCAGCTCACCACCGGGACAGGGGAGGCTGTTTTTT
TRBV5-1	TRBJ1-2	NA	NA	CASTSRFGYGYTF	TGCGCCAGCACCTCAAGGTTCGGGTATGGCTACACCTTC
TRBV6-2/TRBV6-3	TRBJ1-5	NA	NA	CASSYKGRLPNQPQHF	TGTGCCAGCAGTTACAAGGGACGCCTCCCGAATCAGCCCCAGCATTTT
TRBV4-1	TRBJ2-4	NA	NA	CASSHTGKGSKNIQYF	TGCGCCAGCAGCCATACAGGGAAGGGTTCCAAAAACATTCAGTACTTC
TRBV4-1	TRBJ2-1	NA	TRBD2	CASSQGFRFTGTSDNEQFF	TGCGCCAGCAGCCAGGGTTTTCGTTTCACCGGGACTAGCGACAATGAGCAGTTCTTC
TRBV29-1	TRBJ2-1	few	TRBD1	CSVRTGNNEQFF	TGCAGCGTTCGGACAGGGAACAATGAGCAGTTCTTC
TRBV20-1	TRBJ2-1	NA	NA	CSAWPTNPLRNEQFF	TGCAGTGCTTGGCCGACTAATCCGCTACGCAATGAGCAGTTCTTC
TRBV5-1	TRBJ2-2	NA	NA	CASSFAPNTGELFF	TGCGCCAGCAGCTTCGCCCCGAACACCGGGGAGCTGTTTTTT
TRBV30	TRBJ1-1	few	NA	CAWSVQGNTEAFF	TGTGCCTGGAGTGTACAGGGAAACACTGAAGCTTTCTTT
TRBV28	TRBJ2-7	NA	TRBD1	CASSPQTGGKQYF	TGTGCCAGCAGTCCACAGACAGGGGGTAAGCAGTACTTC
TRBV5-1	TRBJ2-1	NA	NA	CASSEALLDEQFF	TGCGCCAGCAGCGAAGCTTTGTTGGATGAGCAGTTCTTC
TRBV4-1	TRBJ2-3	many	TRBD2	CASSQPWTSSGTDTQYF	TGCGCCAGCAGCCAACCTTGGACTAGCTCCGGCACAGATACGCAGTATTTT